This TCR beta chain was captured by sequencing in a study of T cell responses to AZD1222 COVID-19 vaccine. Notes on the study in general: Just a handful of AZD1222 recipients were seropositive at baseline. Reportedly, nearly half the spike-specific TCRs target unmutated variant regions. CD4 TCRs associated with vaccination spanned spike, dominating at 160-218 and 743-854.

Germline CDR1 SNHLY, CDR2 FYNNEI. Between the trimmed V and J ends, which lost 6 bases and 0 bases, there was a span of 12 bases. The CDR3 totals 14 residues. The table came from immunoSEQ multiplex PCR; TCRdb's copy has only in-frame clones and leaves some out. The sample has 70,000 or so clones, 60% to 85% seen once; the top ten hold 9% to 14%. Concerning this clone: Its antigen is still unknown.

The V gene is TRBV2, the J gene TRBJ2-7; D gene ambiguous. The sequence was obtained from an adult in good health. Sequenced material: peripheral blood, taken on day 0 of AZD1222 vaccination. CDR3 sequence reads: CASSQTLYSYEQYF. The CDR3 DNA reads as TGTGCCAGCAGCCAGACCCTCTACTCCTACGAGCAGTACTTC.